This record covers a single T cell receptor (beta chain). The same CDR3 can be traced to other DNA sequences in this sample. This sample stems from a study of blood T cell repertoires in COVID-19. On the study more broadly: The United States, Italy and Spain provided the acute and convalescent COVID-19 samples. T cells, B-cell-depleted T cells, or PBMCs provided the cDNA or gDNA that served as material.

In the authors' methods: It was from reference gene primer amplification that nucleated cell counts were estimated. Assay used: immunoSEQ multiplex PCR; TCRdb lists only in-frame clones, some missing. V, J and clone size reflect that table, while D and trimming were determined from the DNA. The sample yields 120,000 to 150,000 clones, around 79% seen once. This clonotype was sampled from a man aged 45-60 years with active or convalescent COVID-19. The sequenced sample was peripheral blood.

The CDR3: CASSLGRGDIRTEAFF. The CDR3 nucleotides read TGTGCCAGCAGCTTGGGTCGGGGGGATATCAGAACTGAAGCTTTCTTT. The rearrangement links TRBV5-5 to TRBJ1-1, with D possibly TRBD1 on 5 matching bases. The CDR3 covers 16 residues. In germline, CDR1 is SGHKS, CDR2 YYEKEE (reference sequence). Trimming left V 0 bases short and J 5 bases short, with 17 bases between.